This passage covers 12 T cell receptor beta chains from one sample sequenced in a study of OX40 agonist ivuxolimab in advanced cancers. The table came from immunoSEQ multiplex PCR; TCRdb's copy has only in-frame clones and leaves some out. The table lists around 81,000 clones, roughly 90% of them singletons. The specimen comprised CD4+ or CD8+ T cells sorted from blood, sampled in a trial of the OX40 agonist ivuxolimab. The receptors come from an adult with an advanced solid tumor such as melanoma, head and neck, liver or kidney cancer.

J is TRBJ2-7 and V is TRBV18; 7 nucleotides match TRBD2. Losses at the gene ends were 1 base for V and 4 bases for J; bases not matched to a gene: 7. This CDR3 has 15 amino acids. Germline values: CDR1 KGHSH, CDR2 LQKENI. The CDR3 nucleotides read TGTGCCAGCTCACCACTTGGCGTGGGAGGGTACGAGCAGTACTTC. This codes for CASSPLGVGGYEQYF. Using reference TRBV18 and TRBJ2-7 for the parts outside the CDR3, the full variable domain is NAGVMQNPRHLVRRRGQEARLRCSPMKGHSHVYWYRQLPEEGLKFMVYLQKENIIDESGMPKERFSAEFPKEGPSILRIQQVVRGDSAAYFCASSPLGVGGYEQYFGPGTRLTVT.

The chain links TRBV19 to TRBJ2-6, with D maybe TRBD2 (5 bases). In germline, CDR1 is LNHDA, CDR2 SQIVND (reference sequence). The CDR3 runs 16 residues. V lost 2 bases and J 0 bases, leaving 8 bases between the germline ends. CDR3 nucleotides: TGTGCCAGTAGTATACACACTAGCTCTGGGGCCAACGTCCTGACTTTC. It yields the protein CASSIHTSSGANVLTF.

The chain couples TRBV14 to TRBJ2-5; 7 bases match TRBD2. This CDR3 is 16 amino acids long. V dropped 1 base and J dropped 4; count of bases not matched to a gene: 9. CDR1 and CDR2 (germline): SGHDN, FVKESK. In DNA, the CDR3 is TGTGCCAGCAGCCAAGCCGGCGGGAGTCTGGTAGAGACCCAGTACTTC. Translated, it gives CASSQAGGSLVETQYF.

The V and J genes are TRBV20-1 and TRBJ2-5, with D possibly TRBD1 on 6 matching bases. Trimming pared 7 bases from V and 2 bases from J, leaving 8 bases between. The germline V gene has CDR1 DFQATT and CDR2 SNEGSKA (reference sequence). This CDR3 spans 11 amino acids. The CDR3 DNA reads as TGCAGTGGGGGGCCGCAAGAGACCCAGTACTTC. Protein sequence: CSGGPQETQYF.

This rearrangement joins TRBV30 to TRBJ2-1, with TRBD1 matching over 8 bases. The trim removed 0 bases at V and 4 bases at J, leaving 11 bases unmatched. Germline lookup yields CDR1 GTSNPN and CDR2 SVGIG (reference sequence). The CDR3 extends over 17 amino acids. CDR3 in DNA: TGTGCCTGGAGTGTACTCTTACGTAGGACAGGGTACAATGAGCAGTTCTTC. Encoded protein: CAWSVLLRRTGYNEQFF.

This chain's CDR3 is CASSRTLGTGGTDTQYF. The CDR3 DNA sequence: TGCGCCAGCAGCCGCACCTTAGGGACAGGGGGCACAGATACGCAGTATTTT. The V and J genes are TRBV4-1 and TRBJ2-3; 10 positions match TRBD1. Germline V gives CDR1 MGHRA, CDR2 YSYEKL. V trimming: 4 bases; J trimming: 1 base; junction bases outside the gene matches: 8. This CDR3 comprises 17 residues.

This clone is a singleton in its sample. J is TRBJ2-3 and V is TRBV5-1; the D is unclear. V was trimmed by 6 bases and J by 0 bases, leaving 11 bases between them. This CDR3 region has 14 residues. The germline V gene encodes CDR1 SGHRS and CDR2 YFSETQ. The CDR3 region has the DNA TGCGCCAGCACACCGAGTTTTAGCACAGATACGCAGTATTTT. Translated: CASTPSFSTDTQYF.

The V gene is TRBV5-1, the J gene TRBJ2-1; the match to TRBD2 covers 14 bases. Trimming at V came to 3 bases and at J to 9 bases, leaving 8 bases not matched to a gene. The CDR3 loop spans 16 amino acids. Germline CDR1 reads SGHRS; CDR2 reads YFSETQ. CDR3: CASSSTGLAGVGEQFF. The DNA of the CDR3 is TGCGCCAGCAGCTCTACGGGACTAGCGGGAGTAGGTGAGCAGTTCTTC.

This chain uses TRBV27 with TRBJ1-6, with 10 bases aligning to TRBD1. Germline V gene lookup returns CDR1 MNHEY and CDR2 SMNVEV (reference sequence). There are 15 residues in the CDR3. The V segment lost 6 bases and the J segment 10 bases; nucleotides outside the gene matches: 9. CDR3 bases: TGTGCCAGCAGCCCGGGACAGGGGTTAAGGTCACCCCTCCACTTT. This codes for CASSPGQGLRSPLHF.

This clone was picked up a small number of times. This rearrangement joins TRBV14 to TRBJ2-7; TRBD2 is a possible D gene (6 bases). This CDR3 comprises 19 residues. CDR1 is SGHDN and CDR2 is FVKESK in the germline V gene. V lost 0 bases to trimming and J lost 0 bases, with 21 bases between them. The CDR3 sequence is CASSQDQIGLTFTSYEQYF. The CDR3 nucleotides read TGTGCCAGCAGCCAAGATCAAATCGGACTAACTTTTACCTCCTACGAGCAGTACTTC.

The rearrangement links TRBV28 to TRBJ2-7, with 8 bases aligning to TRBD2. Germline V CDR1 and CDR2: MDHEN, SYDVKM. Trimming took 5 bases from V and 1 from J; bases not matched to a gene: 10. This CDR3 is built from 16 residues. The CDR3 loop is CASSGGFGRASYEQYF. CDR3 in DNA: TGTGCCAGCAGTGGGGGTTTCGGGAGGGCGTCCTACGAGCAGTACTTC. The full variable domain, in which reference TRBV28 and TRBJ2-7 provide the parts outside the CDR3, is DVKVTQSSRYLVKRTGEKVFLECVQDMDHENMFWYRQDPGLGLRLIYFSYDVKMKEKGDIPEGYSVSREKKERFSLILESASTNQTSMYLCASSGGFGRASYEQYFGPGTRLTVT.

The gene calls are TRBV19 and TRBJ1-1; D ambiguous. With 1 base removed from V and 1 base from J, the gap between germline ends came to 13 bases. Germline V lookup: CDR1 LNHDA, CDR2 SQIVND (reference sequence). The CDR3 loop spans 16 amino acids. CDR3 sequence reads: CASSIGRGSRNTEAFF. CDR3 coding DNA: TGTGCCAGTAGTATAGGCCGCGGGTCAAGGAACACTGAAGCTTTCTTT. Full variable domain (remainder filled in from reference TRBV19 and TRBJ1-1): DGGITQSPKYLFRKEGQNVTLSCEQNLNHDAMYWYRQDPGQGLRLIYYSQIVNDFQKGDIAEGYSVSREKKESFPLTVTSAQKNPTAFYLCASSIGRGSRNTEAFFGQGTRLTVV.